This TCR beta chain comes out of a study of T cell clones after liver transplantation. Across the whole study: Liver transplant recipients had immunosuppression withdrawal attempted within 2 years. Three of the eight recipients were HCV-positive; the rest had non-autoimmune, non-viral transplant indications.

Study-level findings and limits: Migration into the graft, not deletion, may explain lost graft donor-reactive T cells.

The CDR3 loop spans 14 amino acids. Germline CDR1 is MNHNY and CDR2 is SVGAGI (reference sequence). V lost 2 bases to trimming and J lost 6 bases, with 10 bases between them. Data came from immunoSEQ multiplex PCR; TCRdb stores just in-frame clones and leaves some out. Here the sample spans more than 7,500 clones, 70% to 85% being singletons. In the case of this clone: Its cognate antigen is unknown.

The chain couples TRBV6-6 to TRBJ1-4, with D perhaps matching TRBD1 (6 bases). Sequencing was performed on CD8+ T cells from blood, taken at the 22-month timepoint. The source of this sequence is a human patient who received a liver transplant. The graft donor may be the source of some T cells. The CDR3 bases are TGTGCCAGCAGTTACACGGGGGCACATGAAAAACTGTTTTTT. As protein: CASSYTGAHEKLFF.